These 31 T cell receptor beta chains share one sample of origin, sequenced in a study of cytomegalovirus exposure and HLA in healthy donors. Researchers ran the PCR with 60 Vbeta and 13 Jbeta primers. The repertoire was sequenced with immunoSEQ multiplex PCR; TCRdb's copy has only in-frame clones and lacks some. This table has under 150,000 clones, 72% appearing once. Specimen: PBMCs. These receptors all come from a man aged 50 to 59 in good health and CMV-seropositive.

The chain employs TRBV27 and TRBJ2-7; D not resolved. The CDR3 length is 13 residues. Germline loops: CDR1 MNHEY, CDR2 SMNVEV (reference sequence). The V gene lost 2 bases and the J gene lost 5 bases, with 10 bases spanning the gap. The CDR3 protein is CASSLRSPHEQYF. DNA for the CDR3: TGTGCCAGCAGTTTACGCAGTCCCCACGAGCAGTACTTC.

This sequence joins TRBV9 and TRBJ1-4; D not certain. Germline V gene data show CDR1 as SGDLS and CDR2 as YYNGEE. This CDR3 region has 19 residues. The V gene lost 3 bases and the J gene lost 0 bases, with 21 bases spanning the gap. CDR3 amino acids: CASSESVGPTVTTNEKLFF. The DNA of the CDR3 is TGTGCCAGCAGCGAGAGCGTTGGTCCGACGGTGACAACTAATGAAAAACTGTTTTTT.

The chain couples TRBV10-3 to TRBJ1-1; 7 bases line up with TRBD1. J gave up 0 bases and V 10 bases, and 8 bases lay outside the gene matches. From germline, CDR1 is ENHRY and CDR2 SYGVKD. The CDR3 contains 14 residues. This CDR3 reads CATTGTDLNTEAFF. CDR3 nucleotide sequence: TGTGCCACCACCGGGACAGACTTGAACACTGAAGCTTTCTTT.

This chain's CDR3 is CASRNRQGGVGELFF. CDR3 nucleotide sequence: TGTGCCAGCAGGAATAGACAGGGGGGGGTCGGGGAGCTGTTTTTT. The genes are TRBV6-1 and TRBJ2-2, with TRBD1 identical over 9 bases. This CDR3 spans 15 amino acids. Germline V gene lookup returns CDR1 MNHNS and CDR2 SASEGT. With 6 bases clipped from V and 7 bases from J, the junction kept 9 bases outside the gene matches.

This clone was seen a few times. The V call is TRBV7-9, the J call TRBJ1-1, with TRBD1 identical over 8 bases. The CDR3 length is 14 residues. Trimming removed 5 bases from V and 6 bases from J; junction bases left unmatched: 8. Germline loops: CDR1 SEHNR, CDR2 FQNEAQ (reference sequence). Here the CDR3 reads CASSMDRAKAEAFF. For the CDR3, the DNA is TGTGCCAGCAGCATGGACAGGGCCAAGGCTGAAGCTTTCTTT.

The chain is built from TRBV10-3 and TRBJ2-5; D gene ambiguous. From germline, CDR1 is ENHRY and CDR2 SYGVKD. This CDR3 spans 13 amino acids. Trimming shortened V by 4 bases and J by 0 bases, and 6 bases separated the two germline ends. CDR3 protein: CAISGGNQETQYF. CDR3 nucleotides: TGTGCCATCAGTGGAGGCAACCAAGAGACCCAGTACTTC.

The sample holds one count of this clone. The V and J genes are TRBV19 and TRBJ1-5, with TRBD1 matching over 10 bases. Germline CDR1 and CDR2: LNHDA and SQIVND (reference sequence). The CDR3 totals 16 residues. With V trimmed by 6 bases and J by 2 bases, 7 bases remained unmatched. The CDR3, as DNA: TGTGCCAGTAGGGACAGGGGGTTTGGGGGCAATCAGCCCCAGCATTTT. It codes for CASRDRGFGGNQPQHF.

The chain has TRBV9 and TRBJ1-2; 7 bases fit TRBD1. The CDR3 is made up of 14 amino acids. The germline gives CDR1 SGDLS, CDR2 YYNGEE. Trimming took 2 bases from V and 10 from J; bases not matched to a gene: 11. The CDR3 here is CASSVSLQGIDYTF. The CDR3 DNA reads TGTGCCAGCAGCGTTTCCTTACAGGGGATAGACTACACCTTC.

The chain carries TRBV29-1 and TRBJ2-1; 7 positions agree with TRBD2. Looked up from germline, CDR1 is SQVTM and CDR2 is ANQGSEA. V trimming: 0 bases; J trimming: 4 bases; junction bases outside the gene matches: 6. The length of the CDR3 is 15 residues. This CDR3 reads CSVEDYTSVYNEQFF. The CDR3 coding sequence is TGCAGCGTTGAAGATTACACTAGCGTATACAATGAGCAGTTCTTC.

The chain employs TRBV5-4 and TRBJ1-3, with D uncertain. The CDR3 is 14 amino acids. Germline assignment: CDR1 SGHNT and CDR2 YYREEE (reference sequence). V dropped 7 bases and J dropped 3 bases, with 14 bases sitting between them. As DNA, the CDR3 is TGTGCCAGCCGATCCTGGCAGGTTGGAAACACCATATATTTT. Protein: CASRSWQVGNTIYF. Looking up the rest from reference TRBV5-4 and TRBJ1-3 gives the full variable domain: ETGVTQSPTHLIKTRGQQVTLRCSSQSGHNTVSWYQQALGQGPQFIFQYYREEENGRGNFPPRFSGLQFPNYSSELNVNALELDDSALYLCASRSWQVGNTIYFGEGSWLTVV.

The rearrangement links TRBV5-1 to TRBJ2-2; 14 positions agree with TRBD2. Germline lookup yields CDR1 SGHRS and CDR2 YFSETQ. The ends lost 4 bases at V and 0 bases at J; junction bases unmatched: 8. The CDR3 length is 19 residues. For the CDR3, the DNA is TGCGCCAGCAGCCCCGGACTAGCGGGAGGAATTGCGAACACCGGGGAGCTGTTTTTT. Translated, it gives CASSPGLAGGIANTGELFF.

This clone occurred a few times. This sequence joins TRBV11-3 and TRBJ2-2; possible D gene TRBD2, 5 bases. CDR1 and CDR2 from the germline V gene are SGHNT and YENEEA. CDR3 length equals 15 residues. V was shortened by 1 base and J by 6 bases, with 12 bases between the two germline ends. The CDR3 protein is CASSLGGLYSGELFF. The CDR3 DNA reads TGTGCCAGCAGCTTAGGAGGACTTTATTCCGGGGAGCTGTTTTTT.

The table lists this clone with a few counts. The J gene is TRBJ2-7, the V gene TRBV18; D gene uncertain. This CDR3 is 12 amino acids long. With 3 bases removed from V and 3 bases from J, the gap between germline ends came to 6 bases. From germline, CDR1 is KGHSH and CDR2 LQKENI. The CDR3 DNA is TGTGCCAGCTCACCCAGTCTCTACGAGCAGTACTTC. Amino acid sequence: CASSPSLYEQYF.

V is TRBV7-2 and J is TRBJ2-1, with TRBD2 matching over 7 bases. Unmatched junction bases numbered 3, after V lost 2 bases and J lost 2 bases. From germline, CDR1 is SGHTA and CDR2 FQGNSA. The CDR3 is 15 residues long. DNA for the CDR3: TGTGCCAGCAGCTTAAAAGCGGGACCCTACAATGAGCAGTTCTTC. Its translation: CASSLKAGPYNEQFF.

This chain uses TRBV2 with TRBJ1-2; D gene ambiguous. The CDR3 runs to 11 residues. Germline V gene sequence: CDR1 SNHLY, CDR2 FYNNEI. V dropped 6 bases and J dropped 8 bases, with 10 bases sitting between them. CDR3 nucleotide sequence: TGTGCCAGCAGCGGTAGCTGGGGCTACACCTTC. Residues: CASSGSWGYTF.

This chain connects TRBV5-1 to TRBJ2-3, with 7 bases identical to TRBD1. Losses at the gene ends were 4 bases for V and 4 bases for J; bases not matched to a gene: 12. The CDR3 runs 16 residues. The germline gives CDR1 SGHRS, CDR2 YFSETQ. CDR3 loop: CASSPDRVARPDTQYF. CDR3 in DNA: TGCGCCAGCAGCCCTGACAGGGTAGCGCGTCCAGATACGCAGTATTTT.

This chain links TRBV5-1 with TRBJ1-4, with TRBD1 matching 8 bases. V gave up 3 bases and J gave up 1 base; unmatched junction bases: 2. The V gene's germline CDR1 is SGHRS and CDR2 YFSETQ. The CDR3 loop spans 15 amino acids. The CDR3 here is CASSWTGITNEKLFF. As DNA, the CDR3 is TGCGCCAGCAGCTGGACAGGGATAACTAATGAAAAACTGTTTTTT.

This chain connects TRBV14 to TRBJ2-1; 11 bases agree with TRBD2. The CDR3 contains 16 residues. Trimming cost V 1 base and J 3 bases; bases outside gene matches: 2. From germline, CDR1 is SGHDN and CDR2 FVKESK. CDR3 region: CASSQVGLAGYNEQFF. The CDR3 nucleotides read TGTGCCAGCAGCCAAGTCGGACTAGCGGGCTACAATGAGCAGTTCTTC.

The rearrangement links TRBV27 to TRBJ1-4; no clear D gene. The CDR3 sequence is 13 residues long. Germline CDR1 is MNHEY and CDR2 is SMNVEV (reference sequence). V was pared by 1 base and J by 7 bases, with 7 bases between. CDR3 loop: CASSLYGAEKLFF. In DNA, the CDR3 is TGTGCCAGCAGTTTATATGGAGCTGAAAAACTGTTTTTT.

Turning to this clone: Other DNA sequences in this specimen translate into the identical CDR3. The rearrangement uses TRBV25-1 and TRBJ1-5, with D possibly matching TRBD1 (6 bases). The CDR3 covers 14 residues. The V gene's germline CDR1 is MGHDK and CDR2 SYGVNS. The germline V and J ends were trimmed by 5 bases and 0 bases, with 8 bases remaining between them. CDR3 coding DNA: TGTGCCAGCAGTCCAGGGGATAGCAATCAGCCCCAGCATTTT. This translates into CASSPGDSNQPQHF.

This rearrangement joins TRBV5-1 to TRBJ1-1; D ambiguous. V was trimmed by 0 bases and J by 0 bases, leaving 9 bases between them. This CDR3 is built from 15 residues. Per germline, CDR1 SGHRS and CDR2 YFSETQ. The CDR3 spells CASSLGGGMNTEAFF. CDR3 nucleotides: TGCGCCAGCAGCTTGGGAGGAGGAATGAACACTGAAGCTTTCTTT.

This clone was detected a few times. J is TRBJ1-1 and V is TRBV28; 7 nucleotides line up with TRBD1. The CDR3 length is 20 residues. With 3 bases clipped from V and 4 bases from J, the junction kept 23 bases outside the gene matches. The V gene's germline CDR1 is MDHEN and CDR2 SYDVKM. CDR3 protein: CASSFGPELFRGRFLTEAFF. The CDR3 coding sequence is TGTGCCAGCAGTTTTGGCCCCGAACTTTTCAGGGGGAGGTTCCTCACTGAAGCTTTCTTT.

The rearrangement joins TRBV11-2 to TRBJ1-3, with TRBD1 matching over 9 bases. Losses at the gene ends were 5 bases for V and 3 bases for J; bases not matched to a gene: 8. There are 16 residues in the CDR3. Germline values: CDR1 SGHAT, CDR2 FQNNGV. The CDR3 loop is CASSRPGTGSGNTIYF. DNA of the CDR3: TGTGCCAGCAGCCGCCCCGGGACAGGGAGTGGAAACACCATATATTTT.

The rearrangement uses TRBV27 and TRBJ1-2; D perhaps matches TRBD1 (5 bases). The CDR3 loop spans 14 amino acids. Germline V lookup: CDR1 MNHEY, CDR2 SMNVEV (reference sequence). Trimming took off 10 bases at V and 2 bases at J, with 17 bases between the two ends. Here the CDR3 DNA reads TGTGCCAACACGGACATCCCGCTGAACTATGGCTACACCTTC. It specifies CANTDIPLNYGYTF.

The genes are TRBV5-6 and TRBJ1-2; 8 bases map to TRBD1. CDR1 and CDR2 (germline): SGHDT, YYEEEE. The CDR3 length is 19 residues. The V segment lost 6 bases and the J segment 3 bases; nucleotides outside the gene matches: 22. As DNA, the CDR3 is TGTGCCAGCATCCTCGTCCGGGACAGGTCCCTTAGTTCTGACTATGGCTACACCTTC. This translates into CASILVRDRSLSSDYGYTF.

The chain carries TRBV14 and TRBJ2-2; the match to TRBD1 covers 8 bases. The CDR3 covers 17 residues. The V gene end was trimmed by 0 bases and the J gene end by 5 bases; junction bases not matched to a gene: 8. Germline-derived CDR1 and CDR2 are SGHDN and FVKESK. CDR3 sequence: CASSQDFGQGITGELFF. The CDR3 DNA reads as TGTGCCAGCAGCCAAGATTTCGGACAGGGTATAACCGGGGAGCTGTTTTTT.

As regards this clone: The germline gene is not matched at one end of the junction; a read error may be the cause. This rearrangement joins TRBV5-4 to TRBJ1-1; 12 positions agree with TRBD1. CDR3 length: 18 amino acids. Germline CDR1 is SGHNT and CDR2 is YYREEE (reference sequence). For the CDR3, the DNA is TGTGCCAGCAGATTGGGGGGGGGACAGGGGGCAATCGGGACTGAAGCTTTCTTT. Translation gives CASRLGGGQGAIGTEAFF.

The chain couples TRBV5-4 to TRBJ2-5; D might be TRBD2 (7 bases). The V end was cut by 2 bases, the J end by 5 bases, with 16 bases between. CDR1 is SGHNT, CDR2 YYREEE, per germline (reference sequence). This CDR3 comprises 15 residues. DNA for the CDR3: TGTGCCAGCAGCTTAGGCGGGGGCGGTGGGGAGACCCAGTACTTC. It encodes CASSLGGGGGETQYF. The complete variable domain, with remaining parts taken from reference TRBV5-4 and TRBJ2-5, reads ETGVTQSPTHLIKTRGQQVTLRCSSQSGHNTVSWYQQALGQGPQFIFQYYREEENGRGNFPPRFSGLQFPNYSSELNVNALELDDSALYLCASSLGGGGGETQYFGPGTRLLVL.

The chain is built from TRBV7-9 and TRBJ1-1; maybe TRBD1 (5 bases). CDR1 is SEHNR, CDR2 FQNEAQ, per germline (reference sequence). V was clipped by 5 bases and J by 1 base, with 17 bases between them. The length of the CDR3 is 16 residues. CDR3 DNA: TGTGCCAGCAGCCGAACTCCGGGGGGATGGAACACTGAAGCTTTCTTT. Translating it yields CASSRTPGGWNTEAFF.

This chain joins TRBV27 and TRBJ1-2; 7 nucleotides line up with TRBD1. Germline V gives CDR1 MNHEY, CDR2 SMNVEV (reference sequence). V shed 0 bases, J shed 7 bases, and the junction held 2 bases outside the gene matches. This CDR3 has 13 amino acids. Written as DNA, the CDR3 is TGTGCCAGCAGTTTATCCACAGGGGTTGGCTACACCTTC. Its protein is CASSLSTGVGYTF.

This chain connects TRBV5-1 to TRBJ2-1; 14 bases align to TRBD2. Germline CDR1 and CDR2: SGHRS and YFSETQ. The V segment lost 3 bases and the J segment 4 bases; nucleotides outside the gene matches: 6. There are 17 residues in the CDR3. For the CDR3, the DNA is TGCGCCAGCAGCTCCGGGACTAGCGGGAGAGGGTACAATGAGCAGTTCTTC. Its translation: CASSSGTSGRGYNEQFF.